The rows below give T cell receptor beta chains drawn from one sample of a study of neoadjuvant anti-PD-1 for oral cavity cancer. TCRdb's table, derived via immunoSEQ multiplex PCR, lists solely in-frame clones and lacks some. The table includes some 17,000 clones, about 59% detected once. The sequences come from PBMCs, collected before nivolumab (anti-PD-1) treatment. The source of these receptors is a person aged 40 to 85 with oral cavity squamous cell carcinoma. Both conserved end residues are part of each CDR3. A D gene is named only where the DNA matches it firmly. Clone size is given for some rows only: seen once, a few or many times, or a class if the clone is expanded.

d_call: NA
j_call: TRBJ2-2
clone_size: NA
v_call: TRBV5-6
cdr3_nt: TGTGCCAGCAGCTTGGGGCATTTGGACACCGGGGAGCTGTTTTTT
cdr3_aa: CASSLGHLDTGELFF

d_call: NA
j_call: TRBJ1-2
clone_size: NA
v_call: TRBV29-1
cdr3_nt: TGCAGCGTTGAAGGGGAGGGCTACACCTTC
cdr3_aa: CSVEGEGYTF

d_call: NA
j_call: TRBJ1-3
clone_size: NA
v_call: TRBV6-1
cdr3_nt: TGTGCCAGCAGTGGGCAGGGGAAAGGAAACACCATATATTTT
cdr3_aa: CASSGQGKGNTIYF

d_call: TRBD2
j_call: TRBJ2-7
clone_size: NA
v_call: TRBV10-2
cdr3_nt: TGCGCCAGCAGTGATCGGGGAGGGAACTACGAGCAGTACTTC
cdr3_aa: CASSDRGGNYEQYF

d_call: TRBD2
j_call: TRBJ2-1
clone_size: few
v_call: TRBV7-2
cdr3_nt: TGTGCCAGCAGCTTAGGACTAGCGGGAGGGGAGCAGTTCTTC
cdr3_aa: CASSLGLAGGEQFF

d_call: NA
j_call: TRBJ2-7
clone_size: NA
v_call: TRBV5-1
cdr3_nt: TGCGCCAGCAGCTTGGCCTTGAGGAACGAGCAGTACTTC
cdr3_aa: CASSLALRNEQYF

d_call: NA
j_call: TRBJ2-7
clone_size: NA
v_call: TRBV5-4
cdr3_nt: TGTGCCAGCAGCTTGGGGACACTTCCCTACGAGCAGTACTTC
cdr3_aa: CASSLGTLPYEQYF

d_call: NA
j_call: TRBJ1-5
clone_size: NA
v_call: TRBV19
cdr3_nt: TGTGCCAGCCAGGATAGCAATCAGCCCCAGCATTTT
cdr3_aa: CASQDSNQPQHF

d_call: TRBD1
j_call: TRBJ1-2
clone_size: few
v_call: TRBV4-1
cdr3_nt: TGCGCCAGCAGCCAAGAGGGGGACAGGGGGCGCAATGGCTACACCTTC
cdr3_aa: CASSQEGDRGRNGYTF

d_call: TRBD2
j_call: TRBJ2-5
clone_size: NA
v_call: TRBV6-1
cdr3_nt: TGTGCCAGCAGTGGGGAACTAGCGGGAGGGCCCGGGGAGACCCAGTACTTC
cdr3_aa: CASSGELAGGPGETQYF

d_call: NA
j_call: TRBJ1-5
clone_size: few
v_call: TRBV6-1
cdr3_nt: TGTGCCAGCAGTGACAGGGGTCAGCCCCAGCATTTT
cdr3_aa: CASSDRGQPQHF

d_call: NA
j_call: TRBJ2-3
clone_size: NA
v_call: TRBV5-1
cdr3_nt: TGCGCCAGCAGCTTGGAGCTGTATGGTACAGATACGCAGTATTTT
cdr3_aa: CASSLELYGTDTQYF

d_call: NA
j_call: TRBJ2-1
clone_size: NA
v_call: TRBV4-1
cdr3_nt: TGCGCCAGCAGCCAAGTAGGGGCGCCCAAAAATGAGCAGTTCTTC
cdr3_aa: CASSQVGAPKNEQFF

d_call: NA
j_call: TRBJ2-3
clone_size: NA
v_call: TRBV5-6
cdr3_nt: TGTGCCAGCAGCTGGGGGCCCTCCGGGGGGACAGATACGCAGTATTTT
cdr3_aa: CASSWGPSGGTDTQYF

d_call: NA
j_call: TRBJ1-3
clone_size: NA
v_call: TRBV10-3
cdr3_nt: TGTGCCATCAGGGACAGCTCTGGAAACACCATATATTTT
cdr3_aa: CAIRDSSGNTIYF

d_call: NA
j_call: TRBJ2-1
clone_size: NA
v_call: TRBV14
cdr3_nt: TGTGCCAGCAGCCAAGTTACCGGCTACAATGAGCAGTTCTTC
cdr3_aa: CASSQVTGYNEQFF

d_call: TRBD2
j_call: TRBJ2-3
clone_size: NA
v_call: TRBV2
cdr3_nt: TGTGCCAGCATTGAGCGGGTGACTAGCGGCCCAGATACGCAGTATTTT
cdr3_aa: CASIERVTSGPDTQYF

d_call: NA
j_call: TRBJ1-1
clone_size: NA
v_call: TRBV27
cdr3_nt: TGTGCCAGCAGTTTATTAGGGGATGAAGCTTTCTTT
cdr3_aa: CASSLLGDEAFF